A selection of T cell receptor beta chains follows, all from one sample in a study of T cell repertoires in cytomegalovirus infection. TCRdb passed the reads through MiXCR, listing each CDR3 protein once. This table has around 330,000 distinct CDR3 sequences, 15% to 20% appearing once. Sequenced: PBMCs. The receptors here all came from a human donor in good health (CMV status not recorded). Some clones in this sample may be carry-over from other donors' samples. Both conserved end residues are part of each CDR3. Each record gives: D gene, clone size, V gene, J gene, CDR3 protein. A D gene is named only where the DNA matches it firmly. Some rows have no size entry. The others give once, few or many, or a class for an expanded clone.

>NA|NA|TRBV5-6|TRBJ1-5
CASSFSAVSNQPQHF
>NA|NA|TRBV12-3/TRBV12-4|TRBJ1-5
CASSLRMNQPQHF
>TRBD2|NA|TRBV20-1|TRBJ2-1
CSAMRGSSYNEQFF
>NA|NA|TRBV4-1|TRBJ1-2
CASSQVPLQAYGYTF
>NA|NA|TRBV11-2|TRBJ1-1
CASSSIQGKNTEAFF
>TRBD2|few|TRBV6-1|TRBJ2-1
CASSETLGLAGDNEQFF
>NA|NA|TRBV28|TRBJ1-2
CASSPLPPRGYTF
>NA|few|TRBV7-9|TRBJ2-7
CASSLGAPTYEQYF
>TRBD1|NA|TRBV7-9|TRBJ2-2
CASSAGQGLTGELFF
>NA|NA|TRBV20-1|TRBJ2-3
CSASAAPGADTQYF
>TRBD1|NA|TRBV28|TRBJ2-5
CATGGRETQYF
>TRBD1|many|TRBV19|TRBJ1-5
CASNPDRVDNQPQHF
>NA|NA|TRBV15|TRBJ1-5
CATSRDLLVGWQPQHF
>NA|few|TRBV19|TRBJ2-2
CASSSRPLGTRGGTGELFF
>TRBD2|few|TRBV7-2|TRBJ2-7
CASSYSGQITYEQYF
>NA|once|TRBV6-5|TRBJ1-1
CASSSTTTGLEAEAFF
>NA|NA|TRBV6-6|TRBJ1-1
CASSYGIGTEAFF
>TRBD1|few|TRBV12-3/TRBV12-4|TRBJ2-7
CASSPTGTGPEQYF
>TRBD1|NA|TRBV20-1|TRBJ1-1
CSGGQGRAGNTEAFF
>NA|few|TRBV7-9|TRBJ2-3
CASSSTRDDTQYF
>NA|few|TRBV28|TRBJ2-5
CASRDTYQETQYF
>NA|few|TRBV6-8|TRBJ1-4
CASSPQSVGVATNEKLFF
>NA|NA|TRBV28|TRBJ2-3
CASSSSERARTDTQYF
>NA|NA|TRBV7-6|TRBJ2-7
CASSLESGSSYEQYF
>TRBD1|NA|TRBV12-5|TRBJ2-7
CASGPSTGIYEQYF
>NA|many|TRBV28|TRBJ1-1
CASSRPGNTEAFF
>NA|NA|TRBV5-6|TRBJ2-3
CASSVETGRPQYF
>TRBD2|many|TRBV6-2/TRBV6-3|TRBJ2-1
CASSYSGAGGIYNEQFF
>TRBD2|many|TRBV7-3|TRBJ2-1
CASSLISGRGNEQFF
>TRBD1|NA|TRBV11-2|TRBJ1-2
CASSATGDGYTF
>TRBD1|NA|TRBV4-1|TRBJ2-5
CASSHLPDREETQYF
>NA|many|TRBV28|TRBJ2-1
CASSFSGKAYNEQFF
>NA|many|TRBV7-2|TRBJ2-7
CASSYDSKNPYEQYF
>TRBD2|NA|TRBV5-4|TRBJ2-7
CASSLDQTSGGHEQYF
>TRBD2|NA|TRBV20-1|TRBJ2-5
CSARVLAGVQETQYF
>NA|NA|TRBV20-1|TRBJ1-5
CSARAFPREPQHF
>TRBD1|few|TRBV7-4|TRBJ1-2
CASSRSQGSGGYTF
>NA|many|TRBV7-2|TRBJ1-2
CASSFMKGRTAF
>TRBD2|NA|TRBV12-3/TRBV12-4|TRBJ2-7
CASSLALGLAKNEQYF
>NA|few|TRBV19|TRBJ1-4
CASSSDHGDEKLFF
>TRBD2|NA|TRBV9|TRBJ2-3
CASSPGLASDTQYF
>NA|few|TRBV28|TRBJ2-7
CASVDSSYEQYF
>NA|few|TRBV7-3|TRBJ1-6
CASSVGGANSPLHF
>NA|many|TRBV7-9|TRBJ1-4
CASSLALGRDEKLFF
>TRBD2|few|TRBV5-4|TRBJ2-5
CASSLELRGGMKTQYF
>NA|few|TRBV20-1|TRBJ2-3
CSANTLGTEYYTDTQYF
>NA|many|TRBV7-2|TRBJ1-2
CASSLVGDPNYGYTF
>NA|many|TRBV7-2|TRBJ2-7
CASSSPSLHSSYEQYF
>NA|few|TRBV7-9|TRBJ1-2
CASSLLTAFGNGYTF
>TRBD1|many|TRBV7-9|TRBJ2-7
CASSSQGNPYEQYF
>NA|few|TRBV4-1|TRBJ2-7
CASSPEGTENTYEQYF